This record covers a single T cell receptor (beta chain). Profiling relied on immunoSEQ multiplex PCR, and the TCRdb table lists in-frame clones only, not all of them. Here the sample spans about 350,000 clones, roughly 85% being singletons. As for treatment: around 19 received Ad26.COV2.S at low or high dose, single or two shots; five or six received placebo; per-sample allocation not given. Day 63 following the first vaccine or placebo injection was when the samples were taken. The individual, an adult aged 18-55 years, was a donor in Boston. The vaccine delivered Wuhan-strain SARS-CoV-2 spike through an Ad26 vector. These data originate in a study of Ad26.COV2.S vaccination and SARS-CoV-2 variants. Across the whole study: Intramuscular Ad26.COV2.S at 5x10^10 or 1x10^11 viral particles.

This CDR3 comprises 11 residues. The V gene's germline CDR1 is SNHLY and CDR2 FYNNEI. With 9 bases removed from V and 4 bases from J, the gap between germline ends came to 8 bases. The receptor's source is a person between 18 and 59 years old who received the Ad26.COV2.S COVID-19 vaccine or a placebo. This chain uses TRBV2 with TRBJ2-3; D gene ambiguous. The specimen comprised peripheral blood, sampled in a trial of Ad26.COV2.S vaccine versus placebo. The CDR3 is CASKLADTQYF. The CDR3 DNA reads TGTGCCAGTAAGCTTGCAGATACGCAGTATTTT.